The 21 T cell receptor beta chains presented below share a single source sample, sequenced in a study of T cell responses to AZD1222 COVID-19 vaccine. Sequencing was performed with immunoSEQ multiplex PCR; in TCRdb, only in-frame clones are kept and a portion is missing. The data contain over 150,000 clones, approximately 92% of them singletons. Here the sequenced sample was peripheral blood, taken on day 0 of AZD1222 vaccination. The origin of the receptors is an adult in good health.

The V and J genes are TRBV10-2 and TRBJ1-6; a weak D match, TRBD1 (6 bases). V gave up 5 bases and J gave up 7 bases, with 15 bases separating them. The germline V gene encodes CDR1 WSHSY and CDR2 SAAADI. The CDR3 loop spans 15 amino acids. CDR3 protein: CASSQQGLGNSPLHF. CDR3 bases: TGCGCCAGCAGTCAACAGGGTCTTGGAAATTCACCCCTCCACTTT.

The chain has TRBV19 and TRBJ2-7; D tentatively reads TRBD1 or TRBD2 (5 bases each). Trimming took 1 base from V and 7 from J, leaving 17 bases between them. CDR1 is LNHDA and CDR2 is SQIVND in the germline V gene (reference sequence). The CDR3 consists of 15 residues. The CDR3 coding sequence is TGTGCCAGTAGTATAGGAGGGGACGCACTACGAGAGCAGTACTTC. This gives the protein CASSIGGDALREQYF. Complete variable domain (other parts from reference TRBV19 and TRBJ2-7): DGGITQSPKYLFRKEGQNVTLSCEQNLNHDAMYWYRQDPGQGLRLIYYSQIVNDFQKGDIAEGYSVSREKKESFPLTVTSAQKNPTAFYLCASSIGGDALREQYFGPGTRLTVT.

V usage is TRBV6-2 or TRBV6-3 and J usage is TRBJ2-7, with a weak D call TRBD2 (5 bases). This CDR3 region has 14 residues. Germline assignment: CDR1 MNHEY and CDR2 SVGEGT. Trimming stripped 5 bases from V and 0 bases from J, with 11 bases between. CDR3 sequence reads: CASSKGGSSYEQYF. The CDR3 region has the DNA TGTGCCAGCAGTAAGGGTGGGAGCTCCTACGAGCAGTACTTC.

The chain has TRBV5-5 and TRBJ1-1; no reliable D call. With 1 base removed from V and 4 bases from J, the gap between germline ends came to 11 bases. Germline CDR1 reads SGHKS; CDR2 reads YYEKEE (reference sequence). CDR3 length: 14 residues. CDR3 loop: CASSLSKVLTEAFF. Written as DNA, the CDR3 is TGTGCCAGCAGCTTGAGTAAAGTCCTCACTGAAGCTTTCTTT. The variable domain in full, with the rest retrieved from reference TRBV5-5 and TRBJ1-1, is DAGVTQSPTHLIKTRGQQVTLRCSPISGHKSVSWYQQVLGQGPQFIFQYYEKEERGRGNFPDRFSARQFPNYSSELNVNALLLGDSALYLCASSLSKVLTEAFFGQGTRLTVV.

This chain links TRBV4-3 with TRBJ2-7; the D is unclear. Germline V gives CDR1 LGHNA, CDR2 YSLEER. The CDR3 runs to 15 residues. V lost 2 bases to trimming and J lost 3 bases, with 14 bases between them. CDR3 protein: CASSQSADPNYEQYF. The CDR3 DNA is TGCGCCAGCAGCCAAAGCGCAGACCCGAACTACGAGCAGTACTTC.

Here the CDR3 reads CASSRTGGRSYEQYF. DNA for the CDR3: TGTGCCAGCAGCCGTACAGGAGGGAGGTCCTACGAGCAGTACTTC. The chain carries TRBV11-2 and TRBJ2-7; a weak D match, TRBD2 (6 bases). Looked up from germline, CDR1 is SGHAT and CDR2 is FQNNGV. V was shortened by 5 bases and J by 1 base, with 15 bases between the two germline ends. The CDR3 contains 15 residues.

The chain uses TRBV12-1 and TRBJ2-2; the table's D call, TRBD2, has no DNA check behind it. TRBV12-1 is shown as a pseudogene. The CDR3 is 19 amino acids. In DNA, the CDR3 is TGTGCCAGCAGCTTTGCAACCTTAGTCCGCACGTCGCTCACCGGGGAGCTGTTTTTT. This translates into CASSFATLVRTSLTGELFF.

The genes are TRBV19 and TRBJ1-5, with D tentatively TRBD1 (5 bases). Germline CDR1 and CDR2: LNHDA and SQIVND (reference sequence). The CDR3 consists of 17 residues. Trimming stripped 3 bases from V and 6 bases from J, with 21 bases between. CDR3 bases: TGTGCCAGTAGTATGGGAGTGGTAGGGGTGAATGGTCAGCCCCAGCATTTT. Its protein product is CASSMGVVGVNGQPQHF.

In this sample, this clone turned up once. One end of the junction does not line up with germline, which may come from a read error. The V gene is TRBV27, the J gene TRBJ2-7, with D perhaps TRBD2 (5 bases). Germline V gives CDR1 MNHEY, CDR2 SMNVEV (reference sequence). The CDR3 is 15 residues long. Here the CDR3 DNA reads TGTGCCAGCAGCTTATCGCCCTCTAGCATCTACGAGCAGTACTTC. This gives the protein CASSLSPSSIYEQYF.

J is TRBJ1-1 and V is TRBV4-3; D not certain. Trimming took off 1 base at V and 3 bases at J, with 12 bases between the two ends. Germline CDR1 is LGHNA and CDR2 is YSLEER. The CDR3 has 15 residues. The CDR3 region is CASSQALLGDTEAFF. The DNA of the CDR3 is TGCGCCAGCAGCCAAGCCCTATTGGGTGACACTGAAGCTTTCTTT.

This chain links TRBV9 with TRBJ2-1; 10 nucleotides align to TRBD2. Per the germline V gene, CDR1 is SGDLS and CDR2 is YYNGEE. V lost 3 bases, J lost 2 bases, and 2 bases stayed unmatched. The CDR3 consists of 15 residues. CDR3 nucleotide sequence: TGTGCCAGCAGCGAAACTAGCGGGACCTACAATGAGCAGTTCTTC. Residues: CASSETSGTYNEQFF.

The chain uses TRBV20-1 and TRBJ2-7; D remains unclear. Germline CDR1 reads DFQATT; CDR2 reads SNEGSKA (reference sequence). Trimming took 6 bases from V and 7 from J, leaving 13 bases between them. CDR3 length equals 11 residues. The CDR3 sequence is CSAVGPLEQYV. CDR3 in DNA: TGCAGTGCCGTCGGGCCGCTTGAGCAGTACGTC.

The gene calls are TRBV15 and TRBJ1-2, with 10 positions matching TRBD1. CDR1 is LNHNV and CDR2 is YYDKDF in the germline V gene (reference sequence). Trimming removed 3 bases from V and 2 bases from J; junction bases left unmatched: 6. There are 16 residues in the CDR3. The CDR3 here is CATSRDRGVTNYGYTF. The CDR3 region has the DNA TGTGCCACCAGCAGGGACAGGGGGGTGACGAACTATGGCTACACCTTC.

The chain links TRBV27 to TRBJ1-2; 7 positions agree with TRBD1. Germline CDR1 MNHEY, CDR2 SMNVEV (reference sequence). After removal of 2 bases from V and 5 bases from J, the junction contained 5 bases not matched to a gene. The CDR3 loop spans 14 amino acids. CDR3 nucleotides: TGTGCCAGCAGTTTAACAGGGGCTCAATATGGCTACACCTTC. Protein product: CASSLTGAQYGYTF.

This chain links TRBV9 with TRBJ2-3, with D perhaps being TRBD1 or TRBD2 (5 bases each). There are 17 residues in the CDR3. Trimming took 1 base from V and 0 from J, leaving 15 bases between them. Germline V gene data show CDR1 as SGDLS and CDR2 as YYNGEE. CDR3 in amino acids: CASSVFGAGGSTDTQYF. CDR3 in DNA: TGTGCCAGCAGCGTATTTGGGGCCGGAGGTAGCACAGATACGCAGTATTTT.

The chain recombines TRBV20-1 with TRBJ2-1; no clear D gene. Trimming removed 3 bases from V and 5 bases from J, with 5 bases in between. Germline loops: CDR1 DFQATT, CDR2 SNEGSKA (reference sequence). The CDR3 covers 11 residues. CDR3 sequence (DNA): TGCAGTGCTAGTCGGAACAATGAGCAGTTCTTC. Amino acids: CSASRNNEQFF.

The chain employs TRBV25-1 and TRBJ1-3, with D possibly being TRBD1 (5 bases). This CDR3 region has 14 residues. V lost 5 bases and J 15 bases, leaving 23 bases between the germline ends. From germline, CDR1 is MGHDK and CDR2 SYGVNS. The CDR3 sequence is CASSPIEAGTREYF. The CDR3 coding sequence is TGTGCCAGCAGTCCCATAGAGGCGGGGACGAGAGAATATTTT.

This chain joins TRBV13 and TRBJ2-2, with D possibly matching TRBD1 (5 bases). The CDR3 length is 14 residues. Trimming removed 1 base from V and 3 bases from J, with 6 bases in between. Germline V gives CDR1 PRHDT, CDR2 FYEKMQ (reference sequence). CDR3 nucleotide sequence: TGTGCCAGCAGCTTAGACAGGTACACCGGGGAGCTGTTTTTT. This gives the protein CASSLDRYTGELFF.

This sequence joins TRBV7-8 and TRBJ2-7; weak D call: TRBD2 (5 bases). Looked up from germline, CDR1 is SGHVS and CDR2 is FQNEAQ. V gave up 2 bases and J gave up 3 bases, with 8 bases separating them. This CDR3 region has 13 residues. The CDR3 loop reads CASSLPGDYEQYF. The CDR3 DNA follows: TGTGCCAGCAGCTTACCCGGGGACTACGAGCAGTACTTC.

The rearrangement joins TRBV28 to TRBJ2-5, with D perhaps matching TRBD2 (5 bases). The germline V gene has CDR1 MDHEN and CDR2 SYDVKM. The V gene lost 6 bases and the J gene lost 5 bases, with 13 bases spanning the gap. CDR3 size: 13 residues. CDR3 sequence: CASRPGSQETQYF. In nucleotides, the CDR3 is TGTGCCAGCAGACCGGGGAGTCAGGAGACCCAGTACTTC.

The V gene is TRBV4-2, the J gene TRBJ2-6; a possible D gene is TRBD1 (5 bases). Per germline, CDR1 LGHNA and CDR2 YNFKEQ. V lost 4 bases to trimming and J lost 0 bases, with 13 bases between them. The CDR3 spans 17 residues. The CDR3 loop reads CASSLTQGHSGANVLTF. The CDR3 coding sequence is TGTGCCAGCAGCCTTACCCAGGGCCACTCTGGGGCCAACGTCCTGACTTTC.